This record covers a single T cell receptor (beta chain). Its antigen is still unknown. The entry originates in a study of graft-versus-host responses after intestinal transplantation. The CDR3 covers 15 residues. The germline V gene encodes CDR1 ENHRY and CDR2 SYGVKD. With V trimmed by 10 bases and J by 3 bases, 11 bases remained unmatched. TCRdb keeps only in-frame clones here, not all; method: immunoSEQ multiplex PCR. This sample yields around 100,000 clones, of which approximately 93% are seen a single time; under 1.5% belongs to the top ten. Sequenced here: unstimulated CD8+ T cells sorted from spleen or lymph node cells, sampled before transplant. The source is a human donor who was the organ donor for an intestinal transplant. The chain links TRBV10-3 to TRBJ2-7; 11 nucleotides align to TRBD2. The CDR3 coding sequence is TGTGCCACACGTACTAGCGGGAGTGGGATCTACGAGCAGTACTTC. Amino acids: CATRTSGSGIYEQYF.